This TCR beta chain was observed in a study of shared clonotypes between healthy human individuals. V gave up 4 bases and J gave up 6 bases; unmatched junction bases: 11. This CDR3 spans 15 amino acids. CDR1 and CDR2 from the germline V gene are SEHNR and FQNEAQ (reference sequence). Study conclusions and caveats: Naive CD4 clonotypes were shared across a handful of donors at roughly 5.5%. The study's rarefaction showed incomplete sorted-subset sequencing despite large depth.

With respect to this clone: Its antigen is unknown.

Method: immunoSEQ multiplex PCR; TCRdb's copy keeps in-frame clones and lacks some. The sample holds millions of clones, about 95% seen once. The chain is built from TRBV7-9 and TRBJ1-2, with TRBD1 identical over 7 bases. The clonotype comes from a man younger than 30 in good health. The sample was naive CD4+ T cells sorted from blood. As to subset: CD45RA+ positively selected. The CDR3 region is CASSSMRGGGNGYTF. The CDR3 coding sequence is TGTGCCAGCAGCTCGATGAGAGGGGGCGGGAATGGCTACACCTTC.